One and the same sample provided the 28 T cell receptor beta chains below, sequenced in a study of shared clonotypes between healthy human individuals. Data came from immunoSEQ multiplex PCR; TCRdb stores just in-frame clones and leaves some out. In the table there are around 370,000 clones, about 97% of which are singletons. The sample comprised memory CD8+ T cells sorted from blood. As to subset: CD45RO+ cells pooled with CCR7-negative TemRA cells. The receptors stem from a man aged 30 to 45 in good health.

V is TRBV6-1 and J is TRBJ2-3; TRBD2 matches 7 bases. This CDR3 region has 13 residues. The germline V gene encodes CDR1 MNHNS and CDR2 SASEGT. With 5 bases clipped from V and 1 base from J, the junction kept 0 bases outside the gene matches. The CDR3 loop reads CASSLAGTDTQYF. CDR3 DNA: TGTGCCAGCAGTCTAGCGGGCACAGATACGCAGTATTTT.

This chain links TRBV5-1 with TRBJ2-3; 11 positions agree with TRBD2. The J segment lost 1 base and the V segment lost 3 bases, leaving 1 base of the junction unmatched. Germline V lookup: CDR1 SGHRS, CDR2 YFSETQ. CDR3 length: 15 amino acids. The CDR3 reads CASSWGLAGTDTQYF. As DNA, the CDR3 is TGCGCCAGCAGCTGGGGACTAGCGGGCACAGATACGCAGTATTTT. Together with reference TRBV5-1 and TRBJ2-3, the CDR3 gives the full variable domain: KAGVTQTPRYLIKTRGQQVTLSCSPISGHRSVSWYQQTPGQGLQFLFEYFSETQRNKGNFPGRFSGRQFSNSRSEMNVSTLELGDSALYLCASSWGLAGTDTQYFGPGTRLTVL.

The chain joins TRBV13 to TRBJ2-7; D remains unclear. The CDR3 is 15 residues long. Trimming took 0 bases from V and 2 from J, leaving 11 bases between them. CDR1 and CDR2 from the germline V gene are PRHDT and FYEKMQ (reference sequence). CDR3 nucleotides: TGTGCCAGCAGCTTAGGCCTAAGTGGGACCTACGAGCAGTACTTC. Translating it yields CASSLGLSGTYEQYF.

This clone has a handful of counts. The chain links TRBV27 to TRBJ1-1; 8 positions match TRBD1. V was clipped by 3 bases and J by 1 base; unmatched bases: 10. The CDR3 totals 17 residues. Germline V gene sequence: CDR1 MNHEY, CDR2 SMNVEV (reference sequence). The CDR3 protein is CASSFGQGSMRNTEAFF. The CDR3 nucleotides are TGTGCCAGCAGTTTCGGACAGGGTAGCATGAGGAACACTGAAGCTTTCTTT.

The CDR3 loop is CASSPGTQAFF. For the CDR3, the DNA is TGTGCCAGCAGCCCCGGGACCCAAGCGTTCTTC. The rearrangement uses TRBV7-9 and TRBJ2-1; D is possibly TRBD1 or TRBD2 (5 bases each). This CDR3 contains 11 residues. Trimming took off 5 bases at V and 15 bases at J, with 14 bases between the two ends. In germline, CDR1 is SEHNR, CDR2 FQNEAQ (reference sequence).

The chain carries TRBV5-1 and TRBJ2-1, with 10 bases identical to TRBD2. J lost 5 bases, V lost 4 bases, and 24 bases had no gene match. Germline-derived CDR1 and CDR2 are SGHRS and YFSETQ. This CDR3 is built from 21 residues. The CDR3 DNA reads TGCGCCAGCAGCATGACGCACAACAGGCTAGCGGGAGTAAAAGGCAACAATGAGCAGTTCTTC. As protein: CASSMTHNRLAGVKGNNEQFF.

This sequence joins TRBV5-4 and TRBJ2-2; 8 bases align to TRBD2. After removal of 0 bases from V and 4 bases from J, the junction contained 2 bases not matched to a gene. CDR1 SGHNT and CDR2 YYREEE come from the germline V gene (reference sequence). The CDR3 contains 15 residues. CDR3 in amino acids: CASSLAGTSTGELFF. The CDR3 coding sequence is TGTGCCAGCAGCTTGGCCGGGACTAGCACCGGGGAGCTGTTTTTT. The full variable domain, rest sourced from reference TRBV5-4 and TRBJ2-2, is ETGVTQSPTHLIKTRGQQVTLRCSSQSGHNTVSWYQQALGQGPQFIFQYYREEENGRGNFPPRFSGLQFPNYSSELNVNALELDDSALYLCASSLAGTSTGELFFGEGSRLTVL.

The gene calls are TRBV6-6 and TRBJ1-2; the match to TRBD1 covers 7 bases. The CDR3 extends over 14 amino acids. Germline lookup yields CDR1 MNHNY and CDR2 SVGAGI (reference sequence). Trimming took 4 bases from V and 7 from J; bases not matched to a gene: 9. In DNA, the CDR3 is TGTGCCAGCAGTTCCACCGACAGGGCGGTTGGCTACACCTTC. It encodes CASSSTDRAVGYTF.

The rearrangement uses TRBV6-1 and TRBJ2-1, with TRBD2 matching over 11 bases. With 6 bases clipped from V and 12 bases from J, the junction kept 25 bases outside the gene matches. CDR3 length equals 19 residues. Per germline, CDR1 MNHNS and CDR2 SASEGT. CDR3 protein: CASSETKGRLAGISVGQFF. CDR3 DNA sequence: TGTGCCAGCAGCGAAACTAAGGGACGACTAGCGGGAATCTCCGTTGGGCAGTTCTTC.

The rearrangement uses TRBV28 and TRBJ1-4; maybe TRBD1 (6 bases). The CDR3 loop spans 16 amino acids. Germline V gene data show CDR1 as MDHEN and CDR2 as SYDVKM. V lost 3 bases and J lost 0, with 11 bases in between. CDR3 loop: CASSLWDKSTNEKLFF. CDR3 sequence (DNA): TGTGCCAGCAGTTTGTGGGACAAGTCAACTAATGAAAAACTGTTTTTT.

The chain employs TRBV13 and TRBJ2-1; no clear D. V was shortened by 2 bases and J by 9 bases, with 11 bases between the two germline ends. This CDR3 is 13 amino acids long. From germline, CDR1 is PRHDT and CDR2 FYEKMQ (reference sequence). Written as DNA, the CDR3 is TGTGCCAGCAGCTTATCCCGTACGAGTGAGCAGTTCTTC. The encoded protein is CASSLSRTSEQFF.

The chain combines TRBV11-2 with TRBJ2-1; 8 nucleotides align to TRBD1. V lost 5 bases and J lost 5; bases outside the gene matches: 11. The CDR3 loop spans 16 amino acids. In germline, CDR1 is SGHAT, CDR2 FQNNGV. The CDR3 DNA reads as TGTGCCAGCAGCCACTACAGGGGGAGTTATAACAATGAGCAGTTCTTC. Translation: CASSHYRGSYNNEQFF.

In its sample, this clone was seen once. V is TRBV29-1 and J is TRBJ1-2; 7 bases match TRBD1. V gave up 6 bases and J gave up 0 bases; unmatched junction bases: 10. There are 15 residues in the CDR3. Germline V gives CDR1 SQVTM, CDR2 ANQGSEA. The CDR3 DNA sequence: TGCAGCGTCGGGACAGTCTCCACCCCTAACTATGGCTACACCTTC. Amino acids: CSVGTVSTPNYGYTF.

The CDR3 spells CASSPYYTGGSQETQYF. CDR3 sequence (DNA): TGTGCCAGCTCACCTTACTACACGGGGGGCTCGCAAGAGACCCAGTACTTC. The chain couples TRBV18 to TRBJ2-5; the D gene is possibly TRBD2 (7 bases). The CDR3 loop spans 17 amino acids. Trimming removed 3 bases from V and 2 bases from J, with 19 bases in between. From germline, CDR1 is KGHSH and CDR2 LQKENI.

The chain is built from TRBV13 and TRBJ2-3; D is undetermined. The CDR3 covers 16 residues. Germline values: CDR1 PRHDT, CDR2 FYEKMQ (reference sequence). Trimming pared 5 bases from V and 4 bases from J, leaving 19 bases between. This CDR3 reads CASSPPGRPFPDTQYF. As DNA, the CDR3 is TGTGCCAGCAGCCCGCCCGGCAGGCCCTTCCCAGATACGCAGTATTTT.

V usage is TRBV19 and J usage is TRBJ2-1; 8 positions agree with TRBD1. The CDR3 loop spans 14 amino acids. The germline gives CDR1 LNHDA, CDR2 SQIVND (reference sequence). Trimming removed 6 bases from V and 2 bases from J; junction bases left unmatched: 3. CDR3 sequence reads: CASSQGATYNEQFF. The CDR3 DNA follows: TGTGCCAGTAGCCAGGGGGCAACCTACAATGAGCAGTTCTTC.

V usage is TRBV6-1 and J usage is TRBJ1-5; D possibly corresponds to TRBD1 (5 bases). Trimming took 6 bases from V and 6 from J, leaving 6 bases between them. The V gene's germline CDR1 is MNHNS and CDR2 SASEGT. This CDR3 contains 11 residues. CDR3 sequence (DNA): TGTGCCAGCAGGGGGGGTCAGCCCCAGCATTTT. Translating it yields CASRGGQPQHF.

The rearrangement links TRBV4-2 to TRBJ2-5; D not certain. Between the trimmed V and J ends, which lost 0 bases and 3 bases, there was a span of 5 bases. The CDR3 is 13 residues long. CDR1 LGHNA and CDR2 YNFKEQ come from the germline V gene. In DNA form, the CDR3 reads TGTGCCAGCAGCCAAGATTGGAAAGAGACCCAGTACTTC. Encoded protein: CASSQDWKETQYF.

The V and J genes are TRBV30 and TRBJ2-7; possibly TRBD1 for D (7 bases). V lost 8 bases and J 1 base, leaving 15 bases between the germline ends. CDR1 and CDR2 (germline): GTSNPN, SVGIG (reference sequence). This CDR3 is 13 amino acids long. Here the CDR3 DNA reads TGTGCCCGGGGGACAGCGCCATCCTACGAGCAGTACTTC. Translating gives CARGTAPSYEQYF.

This rearrangement joins TRBV5-4 to TRBJ1-1; no clear D gene. V lost 7 bases and J lost 2, with 12 bases in between. Germline CDR1 SGHNT, CDR2 YYREEE (reference sequence). The CDR3 totals 13 residues. This CDR3 reads CASASGLNTEAFF. The CDR3 DNA sequence: TGTGCCAGCGCCTCCGGGTTAAACACTGAAGCTTTCTTT.

The rearrangement links TRBV9 to TRBJ1-4; 8 positions agree with TRBD1. This CDR3 is 13 amino acids long. Germline CDR1 reads SGDLS; CDR2 reads YYNGEE. Unmatched junction bases numbered 5, after V lost 5 bases and J lost 8 bases. CDR3 nucleotides: TGTGCCAGCAGGACCGGGACAGGAGAAAAACTGTTTTTT. Its protein product is CASRTGTGEKLFF. Complete variable domain (other parts from reference TRBV9 and TRBJ1-4): DSGVTQTPKHLITATGQRVTLRCSPRSGDLSVYWYQQSLDQGLQFLIQYYNGEERAKGNILERFSAQQFPDLHSELNLSSLELGDSALYFCASRTGTGEKLFFGSGTQLSVL.

This chain links TRBV10-3 with TRBJ2-1; D is possibly TRBD1 (5 bases). CDR3 size: 14 residues. V lost 0 bases and J lost 8, with 11 bases in between. CDR1 is ENHRY, CDR2 SYGVKD, per germline. In DNA form, the CDR3 reads TGTGCCATCAGTGAGTCAGTTCTAGGGGATGAGCAGTTCTTC. Translated, it gives CAISESVLGDEQFF.

V and J are TRBV5-8 and TRBJ2-2; D gene unclear. CDR1 and CDR2 from the germline V gene are SGHTS and YDEGEE. Trimming pared 1 base from V and 5 bases from J, leaving 6 bases between. The CDR3 covers 13 residues. CDR3 nucleotide sequence: TGTGCCAGCAGCTTGACAATGACCGGGGAGCTGTTTTTT. Its translation is CASSLTMTGELFF.

This clone was seen a single time. V gene TRBV5-1 combines with J gene TRBJ2-2; D may be TRBD1 or TRBD2 (5 bases each). The CDR3 is 13 amino acids. Trimming left V 3 bases short and J 8 bases short, with 11 bases between. Looked up from germline, CDR1 is SGHRS and CDR2 is YFSETQ. The CDR3 protein is CASSWGPGGELFF. The CDR3 region has the DNA TGCGCCAGCAGCTGGGGCCCGGGAGGGGAGCTGTTTTTT.

The chain joins TRBV7-9 to TRBJ2-1, with a weak D call TRBD2 (6 bases). The CDR3 runs 15 residues. V dropped 5 bases and J dropped 6 bases, with 17 bases sitting between them. Germline V CDR1 and CDR2: SEHNR, FQNEAQ (reference sequence). CDR3: CASSPKAGGINEQFF. CDR3 nucleotides: TGTGCCAGCAGCCCAAAGGCTGGAGGGATCAATGAGCAGTTCTTC.

A single count supports this clone. The chain has TRBV2 and TRBJ1-5; D perhaps matches TRBD1 (5 bases). Trimming cost V 3 bases and J 2 bases, with 14 bases left between them. The CDR3 runs to 16 residues. The germline V gene encodes CDR1 SNHLY and CDR2 FYNNEI. CDR3 DNA: TGTGCCAGCAGTGATCCACGGGGGGTTGGCAATCAGCCCCAGCATTTT. Translation: CASSDPRGVGNQPQHF.

The chain links TRBV7-9 to TRBJ2-7; D is undetermined. Per germline, CDR1 SEHNR and CDR2 FQNEAQ (reference sequence). The CDR3 length is 12 residues. V was cut by 4 bases and J by 0 bases, with 4 bases left in between. CDR3 in DNA: TGTGCCAGCAGCTCCATCTCCTACGAGCAGTACTTC. It yields the protein CASSSISYEQYF.

The genes are TRBV5-1 and TRBJ1-1; D uncertain. The ends were cut back, 3 bases at V and 0 bases at J, with 15 bases in the middle. The CDR3 is 16 amino acids. Per germline, CDR1 SGHRS and CDR2 YFSETQ. The CDR3 sequence is CASSSCGVPMNTEAFF. The CDR3 region has the DNA TGCGCCAGCAGCTCCTGTGGGGTCCCCATGAACACTGAAGCTTTCTTT.